Sequencing of this T cell receptor beta chain was carried out in a study of blood T cells in healthy people across ages. Overall study results and limits: Donor CMV status, an unknown factor, possibly confounded changes in expanded clonotypes.

The V gene's germline CDR1 is LGHDT and CDR2 YNNKEL (reference sequence). CDR3 size: 11 residues. Trimming pared 1 base from V and 15 bases from J, leaving 10 bases between. On this clonotype: Antigen specificity is unknown.

Peripheral blood from each donor was collected in a volume of approximately 9.2 milliliters. Alongside a J-beta primer mix, a sample-barcoded 5' primer served in a second PCR lasting roughly 6 to 11 cycles. MiXCR was run by TCRdb on the 5' RACE reads, yielding one entry per CDR3 protein. The sample includes around 990,000 distinct CDR3 sequences, 30% to 40% of them seen just once. This TCR came from a man aged 18 to 29 in good health. Input material: blood. The J gene is TRBJ2-1, the V gene TRBV3-1; D gene uncertain. The CDR3 loop reads CASSQAKSVFF. The CDR3 DNA follows: TGTGCCAGCAGCCAAGCAAAGTCAGTGTTCTTC.